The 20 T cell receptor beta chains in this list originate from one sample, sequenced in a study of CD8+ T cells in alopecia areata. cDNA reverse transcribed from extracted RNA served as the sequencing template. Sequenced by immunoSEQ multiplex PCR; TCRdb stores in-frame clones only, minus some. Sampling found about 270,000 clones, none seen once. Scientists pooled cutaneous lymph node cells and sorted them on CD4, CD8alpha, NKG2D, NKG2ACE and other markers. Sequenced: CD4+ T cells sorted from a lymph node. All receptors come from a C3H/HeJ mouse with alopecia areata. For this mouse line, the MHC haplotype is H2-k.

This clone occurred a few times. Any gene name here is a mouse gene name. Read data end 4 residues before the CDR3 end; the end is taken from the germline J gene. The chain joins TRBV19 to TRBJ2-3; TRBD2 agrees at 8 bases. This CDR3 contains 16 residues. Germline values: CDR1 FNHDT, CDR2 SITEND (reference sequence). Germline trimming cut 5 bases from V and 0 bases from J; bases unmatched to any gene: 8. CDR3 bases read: TGTGCCAGCAGCCCTCGGGGGGGCTCTAGTGCAGAA. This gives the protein CASSPRGGSSAE. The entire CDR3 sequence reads CASSPRGGSSAETLYF.

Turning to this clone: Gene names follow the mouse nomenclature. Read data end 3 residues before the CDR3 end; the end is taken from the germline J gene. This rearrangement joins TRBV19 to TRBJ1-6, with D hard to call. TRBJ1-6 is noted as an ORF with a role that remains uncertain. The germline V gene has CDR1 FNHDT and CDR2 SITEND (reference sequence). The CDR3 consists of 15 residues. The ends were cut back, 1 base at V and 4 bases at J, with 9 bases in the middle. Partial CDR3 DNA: TGTGCCAGCAGTATAACCTGGCAGTATAATTCGCCC. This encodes CASSITWQYNSP. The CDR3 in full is CASSITWQYNSPLYF.

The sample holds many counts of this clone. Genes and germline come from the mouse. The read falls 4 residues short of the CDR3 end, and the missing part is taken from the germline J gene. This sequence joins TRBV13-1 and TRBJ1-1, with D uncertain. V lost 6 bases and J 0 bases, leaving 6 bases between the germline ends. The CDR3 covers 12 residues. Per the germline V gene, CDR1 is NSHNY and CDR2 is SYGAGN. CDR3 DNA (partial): TGTGCCAGCACCCAGACAAACACA. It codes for CASTQTNT. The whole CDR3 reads CASTQTNTEVFF.

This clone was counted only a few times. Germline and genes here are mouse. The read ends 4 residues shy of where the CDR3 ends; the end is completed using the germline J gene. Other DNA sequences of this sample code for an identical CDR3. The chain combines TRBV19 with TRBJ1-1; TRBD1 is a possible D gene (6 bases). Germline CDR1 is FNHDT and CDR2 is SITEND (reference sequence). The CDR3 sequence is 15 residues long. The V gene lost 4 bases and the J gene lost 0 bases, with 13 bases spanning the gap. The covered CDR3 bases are TGTGCCAGCAGTCCCACCGGGACAACAAACACA. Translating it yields CASSPTGTTNT. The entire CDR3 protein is CASSPTGTTNTEVFF.

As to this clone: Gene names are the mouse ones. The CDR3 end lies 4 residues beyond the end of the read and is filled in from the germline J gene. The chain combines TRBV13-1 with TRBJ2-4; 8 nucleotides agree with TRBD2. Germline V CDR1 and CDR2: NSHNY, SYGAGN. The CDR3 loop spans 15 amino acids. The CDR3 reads CASSDMGWGENTLYF. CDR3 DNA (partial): TGTGCCAGCAGTGATATGGGCTGGGGGGAAAAC.

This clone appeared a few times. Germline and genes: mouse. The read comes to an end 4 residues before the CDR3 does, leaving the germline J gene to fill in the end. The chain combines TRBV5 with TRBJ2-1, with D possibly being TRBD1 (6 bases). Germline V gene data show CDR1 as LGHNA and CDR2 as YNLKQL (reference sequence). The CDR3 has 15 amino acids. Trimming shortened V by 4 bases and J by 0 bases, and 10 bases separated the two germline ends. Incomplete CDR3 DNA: TGTGCCAGCAGCCGACGACAGGATAACTATGCT. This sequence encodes CASSRRQDNYA. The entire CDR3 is CASSRRQDNYAEQFF.

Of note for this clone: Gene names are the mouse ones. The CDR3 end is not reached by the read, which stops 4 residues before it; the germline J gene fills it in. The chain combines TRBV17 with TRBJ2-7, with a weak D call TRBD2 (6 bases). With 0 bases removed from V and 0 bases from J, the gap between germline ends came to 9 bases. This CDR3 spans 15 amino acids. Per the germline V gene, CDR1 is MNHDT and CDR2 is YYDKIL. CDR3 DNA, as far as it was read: TGTGCTAGCAGTAGAGATCTCTGGGGCTCCTAT. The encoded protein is CASSRDLWGSY. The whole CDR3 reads CASSRDLWGSYEQYF.

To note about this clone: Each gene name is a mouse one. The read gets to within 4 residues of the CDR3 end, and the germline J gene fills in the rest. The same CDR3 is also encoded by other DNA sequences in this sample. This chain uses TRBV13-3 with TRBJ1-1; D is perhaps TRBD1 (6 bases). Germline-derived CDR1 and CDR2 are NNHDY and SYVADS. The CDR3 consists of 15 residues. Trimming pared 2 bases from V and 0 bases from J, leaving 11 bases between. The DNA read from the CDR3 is TGTGCCAGCAGTGACGGCAGGGGTGCAAACACA. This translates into CASSDGRGANT. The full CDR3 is CASSDGRGANTEVFF.

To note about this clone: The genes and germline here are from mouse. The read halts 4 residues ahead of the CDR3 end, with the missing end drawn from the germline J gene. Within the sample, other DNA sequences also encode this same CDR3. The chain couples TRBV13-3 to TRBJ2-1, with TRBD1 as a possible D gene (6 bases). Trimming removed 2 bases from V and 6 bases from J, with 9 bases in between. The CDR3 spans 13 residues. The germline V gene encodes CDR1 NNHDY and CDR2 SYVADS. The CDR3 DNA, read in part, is TGTGCCAGCAGTGAACAGGGTGGTGCT. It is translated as CASSEQGGA. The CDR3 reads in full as CASSEQGGAEQFF.

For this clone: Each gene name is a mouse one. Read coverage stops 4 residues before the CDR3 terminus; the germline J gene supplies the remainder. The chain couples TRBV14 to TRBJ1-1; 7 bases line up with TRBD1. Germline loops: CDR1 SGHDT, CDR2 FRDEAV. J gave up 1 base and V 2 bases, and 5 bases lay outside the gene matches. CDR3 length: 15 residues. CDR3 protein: CASSLGQPWNTEVFF. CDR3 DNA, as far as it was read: TGTGCCAGCAGTTTGGGACAGCCATGGAACACA.

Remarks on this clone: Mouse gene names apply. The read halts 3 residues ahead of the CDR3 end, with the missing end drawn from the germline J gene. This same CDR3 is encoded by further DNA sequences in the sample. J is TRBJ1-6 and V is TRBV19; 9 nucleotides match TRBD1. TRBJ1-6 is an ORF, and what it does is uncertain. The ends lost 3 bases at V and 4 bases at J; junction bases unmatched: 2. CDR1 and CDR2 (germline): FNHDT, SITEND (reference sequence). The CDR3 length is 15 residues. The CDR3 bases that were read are TGTGCCAGCAGTACGACAGGGGGGTATAATTCGCCC. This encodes CASSTTGGYNSP. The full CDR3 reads CASSTTGGYNSPLYF.

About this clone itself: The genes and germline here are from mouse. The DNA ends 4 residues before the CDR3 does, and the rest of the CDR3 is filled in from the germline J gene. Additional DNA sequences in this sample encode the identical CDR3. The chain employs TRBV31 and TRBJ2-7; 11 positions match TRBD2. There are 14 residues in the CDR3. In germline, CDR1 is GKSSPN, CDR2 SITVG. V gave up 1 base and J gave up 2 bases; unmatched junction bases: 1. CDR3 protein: CAWSRGLGAYEQYF. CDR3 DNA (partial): TGTGCCTGGAGTCGGGGACTGGGGGCCTAT.

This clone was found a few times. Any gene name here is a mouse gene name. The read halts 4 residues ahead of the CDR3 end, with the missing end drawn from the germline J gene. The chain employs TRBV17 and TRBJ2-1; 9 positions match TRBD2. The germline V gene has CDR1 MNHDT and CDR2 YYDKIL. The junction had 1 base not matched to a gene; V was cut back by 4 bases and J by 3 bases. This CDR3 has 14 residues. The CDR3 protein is CASSKDWGYAEQFF. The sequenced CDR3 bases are TGTGCTAGCAGTAAGGACTGGGGCTATGCT.

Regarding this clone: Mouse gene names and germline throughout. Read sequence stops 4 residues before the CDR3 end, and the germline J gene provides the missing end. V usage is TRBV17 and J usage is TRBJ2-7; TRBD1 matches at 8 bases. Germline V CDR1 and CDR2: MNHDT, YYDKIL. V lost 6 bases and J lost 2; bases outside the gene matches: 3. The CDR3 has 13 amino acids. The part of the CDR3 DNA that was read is TGTGCTAGCAGAAAACAGGGGGCCTAT. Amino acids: CASRKQGAY. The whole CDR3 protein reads CASRKQGAYEQYF.

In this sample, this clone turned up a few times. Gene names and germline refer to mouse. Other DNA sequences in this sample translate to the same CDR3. CDR3 in amino acids: CTCSAARGSQNTLYF. The sequenced CDR3 bases are TGCACCTGCAGTGCAGCGAGGGGTAGTCAAAAC. V is TRBV1 and J is TRBJ2-4; D is possibly TRBD1 (5 bases). The CDR3 end is not reached by the read, which stops 4 residues before it; the germline J gene fills it in. V lost 1 base, J lost 0 bases, and 8 bases lay in between. In germline, CDR1 is NSQYPW, CDR2 LRSPGD (reference sequence). There are 15 residues in the CDR3. Full variable domain (rest looked up from reference TRBV1 and TRBJ2-4): VTLLEQNPRWRLVPRGQAVNLRCILKNSQYPWMSWYQQDLQKQLQWLFTLRSPGDKEVKSLPGADYLATRVTDTELRLQVANMSQGRTLYCTCSAARGSQNTLYFGAGTRLSVL.

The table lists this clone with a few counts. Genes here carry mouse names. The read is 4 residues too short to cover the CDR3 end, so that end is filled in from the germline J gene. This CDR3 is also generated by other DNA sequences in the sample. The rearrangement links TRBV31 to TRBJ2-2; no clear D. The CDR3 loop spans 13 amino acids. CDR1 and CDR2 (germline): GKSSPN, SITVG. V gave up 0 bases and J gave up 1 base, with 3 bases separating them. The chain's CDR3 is CAWSLGNTGQLYF. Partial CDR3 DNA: TGTGCCTGGAGTCTAGGAAACACCGGG.

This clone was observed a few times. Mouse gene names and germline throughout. CDR3 DNA (partial): TGCACCTGCAGTGCAGATTACAGGACAGAAAAC. It translates to CTCSADYRTEN. The entire CDR3 sequence reads CTCSADYRTENTLYF. This sequence joins TRBV1 and TRBJ2-4; maybe TRBD1 (6 bases). From the germline J gene comes the end of the CDR3, since the read stops 4 residues before it. Germline assignment: CDR1 NSQYPW and CDR2 LRSPGD (reference sequence). The CDR3 loop spans 15 amino acids. Combining the CDR3 with reference TRBV1 and TRBJ2-4 gives the whole variable domain VTLLEQNPRWRLVPRGQAVNLRCILKNSQYPWMSWYQQDLQKQLQWLFTLRSPGDKEVKSLPGADYLATRVTDTELRLQVANMSQGRTLYCTCSADYRTENTLYFGAGTRLSVL.

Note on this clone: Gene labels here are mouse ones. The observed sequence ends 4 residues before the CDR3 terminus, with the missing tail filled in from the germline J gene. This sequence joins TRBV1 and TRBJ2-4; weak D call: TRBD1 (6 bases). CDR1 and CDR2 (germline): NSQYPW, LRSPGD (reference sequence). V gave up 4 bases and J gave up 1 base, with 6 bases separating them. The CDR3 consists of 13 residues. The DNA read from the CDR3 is TGCACCTGCAGTGGGACAGGTCAAAAC. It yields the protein CTCSGTGQN. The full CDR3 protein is CTCSGTGQNTLYF.

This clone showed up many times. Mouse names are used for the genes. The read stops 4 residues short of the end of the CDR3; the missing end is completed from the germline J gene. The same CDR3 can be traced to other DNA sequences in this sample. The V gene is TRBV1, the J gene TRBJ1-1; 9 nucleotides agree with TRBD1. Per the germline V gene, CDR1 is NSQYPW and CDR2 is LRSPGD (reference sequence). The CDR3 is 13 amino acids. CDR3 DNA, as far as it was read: TGCACCTGCAGTGCAGGACAGGGGGCA. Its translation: CTCSAGQGA. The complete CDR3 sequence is CTCSAGQGAEVFF.

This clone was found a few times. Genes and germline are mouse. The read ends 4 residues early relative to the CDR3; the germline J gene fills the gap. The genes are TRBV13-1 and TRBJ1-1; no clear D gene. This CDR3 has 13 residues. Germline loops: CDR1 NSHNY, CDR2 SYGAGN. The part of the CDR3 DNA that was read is TGTGCCAGCAGTGATGCCCGGCAGGAA. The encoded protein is CASSDARQE. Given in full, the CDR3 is CASSDARQEEVFF.